This T cell receptor beta chain was profiled in a study of T cells after yellow fever vaccination (dated by TCRdb to the late 2010s). Study-level background: Libraries from fractions with low cell numbers were prepared with the SMART-Seq v4 Ultra Low Input RNA kit. To follow T-cell clones before and after both primary and booster YFV17D yellow fever vaccination, bulk TCR alpha and beta repertoires underwent longitudinal sequencing. Two healthy male donors made up the cohort, one aged 18 to 29 years and the other aged 30 to 39 years. Bulk PBMC replicates and cell subsets were isolated from blood drawn at multiple timepoints before and after both primary and secondary immunization.

What the study reported, not specific to this receptor: A small share of clonotypes was detected in both CD4 and CD8 compartments, with the overlap likely arising from convergent recombination. Because abundant contaminating clonotypes from the bulk population could be contained in FACS-sorted repertoires, computational filtering was required. Compared with the primary T-cell response, the secondary T-cell response was weaker but faster, peaking on day 5 rather than day 15. Because the study included only two donors, the extent to which the findings can be generalized is limited. Most clones expanded after primary vaccination (about 96% of CD4 and roughly 88% of CD8) were re-detected after the booster, suggesting that broad memory maintenance occurred.

The germline V end is reduced by 3 bases and the J end by 5 bases; junction bases left unmatched: 11. The CDR3 runs 16 residues from the cysteine to the phenylalanine. The entry retains the CDR3 DNA only, 48 bases that are in frame from base 1. The germline V gene specifies SGDLS as CDR1 and YYNGEE as CDR2. The treatment or condition label here, explained by the study, means: live attenuated yellow fever vaccine strain. A standard Ficoll-Paque protocol was used to isolate PBMCs from peripheral blood. Dynabeads CD4 and CD8 positive selection kits were used to isolate the CD4 and CD8 T-cell fractions. RNA was extracted with TriZol from bulk PBMCs, CD4 and CD8 fractions, and dextramer-positive and dextramer-negative fractions. Note on this clonotype: It lacks a known antigen. Nothing much larger sits one base from this clone, and base qualities are not available.

Sequencer: Illumina NovaSeq 6000. TCR cDNA was synthesized by 5'RACE template switching, through which a universal primer site and unique molecular identifiers were introduced. cDNA synthesis was primed from both the TCR alpha and TCR beta constant segments. Library amplification involved two PCR steps, and the second step added sample barcodes and sequencing adapters. Libraries were sequenced on Illumina HiSeq 2500 (2x100 bp) or NovaSeq (2x150 bp). In the authors' own workflow: MIGEC was used to demultiplex reads and collapse the reads into UMI consensus sequences, and MiXCR was used for V(D)J alignment. Using edgeR on replicate PBMC samples, clonotypes were called vaccine-responding if FDR was below 0.01 and the log2 fold change was above 5 up to day 15. Each bulk clonotype was labeled CD4 or CD8 based on which sequenced repertoire, CD4 or CD8, contained the clonotype at higher abundance. TCRdb reanalyzed the raw reads on its own, using fastp at Q25 for trimming and MiXCR for clone calling, and kept in-frame beta chains. When rows share a CDR3 protein, they turn into one entry using the most common DNA and genes. These V and J calls derive from TCRdb rather than the authors' analysis. Within this sample are 100,000 to 150,000 distinct CDR3 sequences, with roughly 10% of them counted one time only. The ten largest make up 40% of the sample.

The receptor chain draws on TRBV9 and TRBJ2-5; TRBD1 lines up with 9 middle nucleotides. This clonotype was sampled from a man between 18 and 35 years old who received the YFV17D yellow fever vaccine. Material: CD8+ T cells sorted from PBMCs, obtained on the day of the yellow fever booster vaccination. The CDR3 in this case is CASSASVQGAGETQYF. The DNA sequence is as follows: TGTGCCAGCAGCGCATCCGTACAGGGGGCTGGGGAGACCCAGTACTTC.